This TCR beta chain was sequenced for a study of T cells in Graves' hyperthyroidism and ophthalmopathy (dated by TCRdb to between 2019 and 2020). Looking at the study overall: Peripheral blood was collected at initial diagnosis, before any treatment. To identify distinguishing TCR V-J signatures, a discovery cohort of around 98 patients was used, comprising 43 with Graves' ophthalmopathy and some 60 with stable Graves' hyperthyroidism. An independent validation cohort of fewer than 20 hyperthyroidism patients and more than 15 patients who later progressed to ophthalmopathy tested prospective prediction of ophthalmopathy. The roughly 99 discovery patients were divided at random into training and test sets in a 7:3 ratio. The study also compared thyroid tissue and blood T-cell repertoires from 6 or 7 Graves' hyperthyroidism patients. After sampling, hyperthyroidism patients received methimazole starting at 30 mg daily, and ophthalmopathy patients received high-dose intravenous methylprednisolone. The paper reports TCR Vbeta CDR3 sequencing of roughly 140 peripheral blood samples: approximately 41 ophthalmopathy, about 75 hyperthyroidism and approximately 17 progressor patients. Study-wide findings and limitations: Most expanded thyroid clonotypes (frequency above 0.001) were also detected in blood, suggesting blood repertoires may reflect thyroid immune responses. A model built on a 13 V-J signature distinguished ophthalmopathy from stable hyperthyroidism, reaching about 88% sensitivity and about 81% specificity in cross-validation and 80%/75% in testing. No statistical method was used to fix the sample size in advance, and group allocation was not hidden from the investigators. In validation, the model predicted progression to ophthalmopathy a median of about 6.5 months before onset, with over 55% sensitivity and around 76% specificity.

Amplification of TCR beta CDR3 regions was carried out from RNA transcripts. A first-round RT-PCR of the TCR CDR3 used the HTBI primer set with the Qiagen OneStep RT-PCR kit. A second multiplex PCR round built the libraries, followed by size selection and purification. Sequencing of the libraries was done on an Illumina HiSeq2000 using paired-end 100 bp reads. The published analysis was carried out like this. SOAPnuke was used to process the raw data, throwing out any read that contained adapters or uncalled bases, had a mean Phred below 15, or lacked an exact constant-primer or identifier match. COPE v1.2.5 was used to merge high-quality paired reads, and clonotypes were defined as unique nucleotide sequences. MiTCR v1.1 was used to align clonotypes to the IMGT TRBV, TRBD and TRBJ reference segments. The analysis included only V-J combinations with a frequency above 0.0001, which together covered about 99% of the repertoires. A TCS score was defined as the ratio of F50 (clonal expansion) to E x V (chaos), with BLOSUM62-based TCRdist applied between CDR3 peptides within each V-J. Welch's t-statistics and random forest reduced 450 to 600 V-J features to roughly 13, which were used in a naive Bayes classifier (R e1071). TCRdb handled the public reads itself, with Q25 trimming in fastp and clone calling in MiXCR, and kept productive beta chains. Rows with a matching CDR3 protein are joined into one entry that keeps the most common DNA and genes. For this entry, the V and J calls and clone size follow TCRdb and not the study's own pipeline. The sample profile shows about 380,000 distinct CDR3 sequences; approximately 15% of them were found once. The top ten clonotypes cover approximately 11% of the sample.

This clonotype occurred once. The antigen it binds to is not known. This clone may be a read error of a much larger clone one base away. The CDR3 spans 13 residues, from the cysteine through the phenylalanine. CDR3 DNA is the only sequence kept; it has 39 bases, read in frame from the first base. Reading the germline V gene (reference sequence) gives CDR1 DFQATT and CDR2 SNEGSKA. The junction shows trimming of 3 bases on V and 5 bases on J, and the gene matches do not reach 3 bases of it. Stable Graves' hyperthyroidism was defined as the absence of progression to ophthalmopathy over 18 months of follow-up. Hyperthyroidism patients were newly diagnosed, with disease duration under 2 months, and aged 18 to 65 years. The study excluded patients with uncontrolled infections, other autoimmune diseases, pregnancy or lactation. Diagnoses were established on the basis of clinical symptoms, serum thyroxine and TRAb, thyroid ultrasound, and orbital computed tomography. PBMCs were isolated from more than 9 ml of fresh peripheral blood by Ficoll-Paque density gradient centrifugation. Trizol reagent was used to extract total RNA, and RNA quality was then checked on an Agilent 2100 Bioanalyzer.

The sequenced material came from blood. The origin of this receptor is a woman in her sixties with Graves' hyperthyroidism. The sequence is built from TRBV20-1 and TRBJ2-3, with 9 bases aligning to TRBD1. The CDR3 here reads CSARDRGRDTQYF. The DNA reads as follows: TGCAGTGCTAGGGACAGGGGTAGAGATACGCAGTATTTT.